The 18 T cell receptor beta chains presented below share a single source sample, sequenced in a study of PD-1 blockade in classical Hodgkin lymphoma. TCRdb keeps only in-frame clones here, not all; method: immunoSEQ multiplex PCR. The profile covers almost 85,000 clones, with 89% appearing a single time and less than 25% taken by the ten largest. There was relapse after autologous stem cell transplantation in every patient, and there was variation in brentuximab vedotin exposure. The sequenced sample was peripheral blood mononuclear cells (PBMCs), obtained at baseline. The receptors originated from a human donor with classical Hodgkin lymphoma.

The chain joins TRBV19 to TRBJ2-1; the match to TRBD2 covers 7 bases. Germline V CDR1 and CDR2: LNHDA, SQIVND (reference sequence). The CDR3 is made up of 15 amino acids. The V segment lost 7 bases and the J segment 0 bases; nucleotides outside the gene matches: 6. CDR3 nucleotides: TGTGCCAGTAAAACTAGCGCGAACTCCTACAATGAGCAGTTCTTC. It translates to CASKTSANSYNEQFF.

The rearrangement uses TRBV7-8 and TRBJ1-5; D is undetermined. V was cut by 3 bases and J by 3 bases, with 9 bases left in between. Germline lookup yields CDR1 SGHVS and CDR2 FQNEAQ. The CDR3 has 14 residues. The CDR3 coding sequence is TGTGCCAGCAGCTTTGCAGTGTCCAATCAGCCCCAGCATTTT. Amino acids: CASSFAVSNQPQHF.

The rearrangement uses TRBV2 and TRBJ2-1; 10 nucleotides match TRBD2. V was pared by 6 bases and J by 9 bases, with 11 bases of the junction left unmatched. The CDR3 is made up of 15 amino acids. Germline CDR1 reads SNHLY; CDR2 reads FYNNEI. For the CDR3, the DNA is TGTGCCAGCAGGTCGGGACTAGCGAATCGAGGTGAGCAGTTCTTC. Translated: CASRSGLANRGEQFF.

V and J are TRBV2 and TRBJ2-1, with TRBD2 matching over 9 bases. The CDR3 loop spans 15 amino acids. Germline CDR1 is SNHLY and CDR2 is FYNNEI. The V segment lost 3 bases and the J segment 10 bases; nucleotides outside the gene matches: 10. This CDR3 reads CASSEMVAGAGEQFF. The CDR3 DNA reads as TGTGCCAGCAGTGAGATGGTAGCGGGAGCGGGCGAGCAGTTCTTC.

The chain employs TRBV5-6 and TRBJ1-1; no reliable D call. The CDR3 totals 13 residues. V was trimmed by 3 bases and J by 11 bases, leaving 17 bases between them. Germline values: CDR1 SGHDT, CDR2 YYEEEE. This chain's CDR3 is CASSYGGEGMAFF. The CDR3 DNA follows: TGTGCCAGCAGCTACGGAGGTGAGGGTATGGCTTTCTTT.

This clone was picked up one time. The chain has TRBV18 and TRBJ1-1; no reliable D call. Deletions cut 3 bases from V and 4 bases from J, with 9 bases between. The CDR3 is made up of 13 amino acids. Per the germline V gene, CDR1 is KGHSH and CDR2 is LQKENI. CDR3 amino acids: CASSPGTATEAFF. CDR3 in DNA: TGTGCCAGCTCACCGGGCACAGCCACTGAAGCTTTCTTT. Drawing the rest from reference TRBV18 and TRBJ1-1, the complete variable domain is NAGVMQNPRHLVRRRGQEARLRCSPMKGHSHVYWYRQLPEEGLKFMVYLQKENIIDESGMPKERFSAEFPKEGPSILRIQQVVRGDSAAYFCASSPGTATEAFFGQGTRLTVV.

The rearrangement links TRBV30 to TRBJ1-5; D ambiguous. The ends were cut back, 2 bases at V and 6 bases at J, with 11 bases in the middle. Germline values: CDR1 GTSNPN, CDR2 SVGIG (reference sequence). CDR3 size: 13 residues. The CDR3 region has the DNA TGTGCCTGGAGTAGGTCCGGTATTCAGCCCCAGCATTTT. Its translation: CAWSRSGIQPQHF.

The rearrangement joins TRBV10-1 to TRBJ2-7; TRBD1 matches 7 bases. After removal of 2 bases from V and 6 bases from J, the junction contained 7 bases not matched to a gene. The CDR3 contains 14 residues. The germline gives CDR1 WNHNN, CDR2 SYGVQD (reference sequence). CDR3: CASSEPRQGSEQYF. CDR3 bases: TGCGCCAGCAGTGAGCCTAGACAGGGAAGCGAGCAGTACTTC.

The rearrangement joins TRBV5-1 to TRBJ2-1; D not resolved. The V gene lost 5 bases and the J gene lost 8 bases, with 11 bases spanning the gap. CDR3 length: 12 amino acids. Germline assignment: CDR1 SGHRS and CDR2 YFSETQ. The CDR3 is CASRGSGDEQFF. CDR3 nucleotides: TGCGCCAGCAGAGGTTCTGGGGATGAGCAGTTCTTC.

The chain carries TRBV29-1 and TRBJ2-2; TRBD1 or TRBD2 may be the D gene (6 bases each). Germline-derived CDR1 and CDR2 are SQVTM and ANQGSEA. The CDR3 contains 14 residues. Trimming took 7 bases from V and 4 from J, leaving 16 bases between them. The CDR3 sequence: CSAEGGSGTGELFF. The DNA for the CDR3 is TGCAGCGCCGAGGGGGGAAGCGGCACCGGGGAGCTGTTTTTT.

V gene TRBV5-1 combines with J gene TRBJ1-5; no reliable D call. V lost 4 bases and J lost 3, with 8 bases in between. The CDR3 loop spans 13 amino acids. Germline CDR1 SGHRS, CDR2 YFSETQ. The CDR3 DNA follows: TGCGCCAGCAGCACGCAGCCCAATCAGCCCCAGCATTTT. Translating gives CASSTQPNQPQHF.

This clone appeared a single time. The rearrangement links TRBV6-5 to TRBJ1-1, with 10 bases fitting TRBD1. Germline lookup yields CDR1 MNHEY and CDR2 SVGAGI. This CDR3 comprises 15 residues. V dropped 7 bases and J dropped 0; count of bases not matched to a gene: 5. CDR3 nucleotide sequence: TGTGCCAGCAACGGACAGGGGGGTTTGAACACTGAAGCTTTCTTT. Its translation is CASNGQGGLNTEAFF.

This sequence joins TRBV4-3 and TRBJ2-1; no clear D. The length of the CDR3 is 16 residues. Germline loops: CDR1 LGHNA, CDR2 YSLEER. Trimming removed 0 bases at V and 7 bases at J, with 16 bases between. CDR3 coding DNA: TGCGCCAGCAGCCAAGAACCGGCAGATTTTACAAATGAGCAGTTCTTC. It encodes CASSQEPADFTNEQFF.

The V and J genes are TRBV15 and TRBJ1-2; TRBD1 is a possible D gene (5 bases). The ends were cut back, 4 bases at V and 1 base at J, with 13 bases in the middle. CDR1 and CDR2 (germline): LNHNV, YYDKDF (reference sequence). CDR3 length: 15 amino acids. The CDR3 is CATSKIPQDNYGYTF. In DNA, the CDR3 is TGTGCCACCAGCAAGATCCCACAGGATAACTATGGCTACACCTTC.

The sample holds one count of this clone. The chain has TRBV5-4 and TRBJ1-4; D not resolved. The CDR3 sequence is 15 residues long. The germline V gene encodes CDR1 SGHNT and CDR2 YYREEE (reference sequence). V shed 1 base and J shed 4 bases, with 11 bases lying between them. CDR3: CASSLYRTDNEKLFF. In DNA, the CDR3 is TGTGCCAGCAGCTTGTATAGAACAGATAATGAAAAACTGTTTTTT.

This sequence joins TRBV2 and TRBJ1-5; D unclear. The CDR3 runs 13 residues. The V end lost 3 bases, the J end lost 4 bases, and 7 bases lay between the germline ends. Germline lookup yields CDR1 SNHLY and CDR2 FYNNEI. The CDR3 reads CASSDSENQPQHF. CDR3 nucleotides: TGTGCCAGCAGTGATTCTGAGAATCAGCCCCAGCATTTT. The variable domain in full, completed from reference TRBV2 and TRBJ1-5, reads EPEVTQTPSHQVTQMGQEVILRCVPISNHLYFYWYRQILGQKVEFLVSFYNNEISEKSEIFDDQFSVERPDGSNFTLKIRSTKLEDSAMYFCASSDSENQPQHFGDGTRLSIL.

This clone was detected only once. The gene calls are TRBV9 and TRBJ2-7; TRBD1 is a possible D gene (6 bases). Per the germline V gene, CDR1 is SGDLS and CDR2 is YYNGEE. CDR3 length equals 15 residues. V was pared by 0 bases and J by 2 bases, with 12 bases between. CDR3 in amino acids: CASSVVAGDTYEQYF. In DNA form, the CDR3 reads TGTGCCAGCAGCGTAGTGGCAGGGGACACCTACGAGCAGTACTTC.

This chain joins TRBV5-1 and TRBJ2-3; 9 bases line up with TRBD2. Germline CDR1 SGHRS, CDR2 YFSETQ. V was pared by 4 bases and J by 4 bases, with 7 bases of the junction left unmatched. This CDR3 is built from 15 residues. CDR3 nucleotides: TGCGCCAGCAGCGGGGTAGCGGGAGCGGCAGATACGCAGTATTTT. Translation gives CASSGVAGAADTQYF.